The clone carrying this TCR beta chain occurred many times. Each TCR transcript was tagged with a 10-nucleotide random UMI during 5'RACE. From 15-18 subjects, every sequencing run obtained over 160 million TCR-beta sequences. TCRdb reprocessed the 5' RACE reads with MiXCR, giving one entry per CDR3 protein. The sample lists more than 75,000 distinct CDR3 sequences, approximately 10% occurring once. Trimming at V came to 6 bases and at J to 6 bases, leaving 7 bases not matched to a gene. CDR3 length equals 12 residues. Looked up from germline, CDR1 is DFQATT and CDR2 is SNEGSKA (reference sequence). This record comes from a study of neurological immune-mediated disorders. The starting material, 2 million PBMCs stored at -80 C, gave rise to the unsorted libraries.

The TCR comes from a man aged 35-49 years in good health. V usage is TRBV20-1 and J usage is TRBJ1-2; the match to TRBD1 covers 7 bases. Sequencing was done on a sample of PBMCs. CDR3 DNA: TGCAGTGCGCCGACAGGGAGGAATGGCTACACCTTC. Translating it yields CSAPTGRNGYTF.